Below, one T cell receptor beta chain is given with its context. Its antigen is as yet unknown. The data originate from a study of shared clonotypes between healthy human individuals. Whole-study context: Per donor, CD8 memory used one plate, CD8 naive used two, CD4 memory used three and CD4 naive used three. The study's findings and limits: Naive CD4 clonotypes overlapped across a handful of donors at approximately 4.5%.

The assay was immunoSEQ multiplex PCR, and TCRdb's table has in-frame clones only and misses some. The table has roughly 770,000 clones, 95% to 97% seen once. Selected positively for CCR7 and CD45RO-negative, naive CD8 cells excluded terminally differentiated effector memory CD45RA+ cells. The donor population consisted of healthy HIV-negative adults with no recent acute infections or vaccinations. The sequence was collected from a man between 25 and 39 years old in good health. The specimen was naive CD8+ T cells sorted from blood.

The CDR3 loop reads CASSQAGSSYEQYF. The CDR3 DNA reads as TGTGCCAGTAGTCAGGCAGGTAGCTCCTACGAGCAGTACTTC. V usage is TRBV19 and J usage is TRBJ2-7; no clear D. The CDR3 is 14 residues long. Germline assignment: CDR1 LNHDA and CDR2 SQIVND (reference sequence). V was clipped by 5 bases and J by 0 bases, with 11 bases between them.